Sequencing of this T cell receptor beta chain was carried out in a study of T cells in Graves' hyperthyroidism and ophthalmopathy. Regarding the study as a whole: Researchers found most expanded thyroid clonotypes above 0.001 in blood as well.

PBMCs were derived from 10 ml fresh peripheral blood. Amplified TCR beta CDR3 regions came from RNA transcripts. First-round RT-PCR with HTBI primers amplified the TCR CDR3 region. Via MiXCR, TCRdb re-called the multiplex PCR reads, giving one row per CDR3 protein. This sample has under 550,000 distinct CDR3 sequences; just under 20% occur once, and the top ten carry 47%. This clonotype has just a few counts. Its antigen is not identified. The CDR3 is 14 residues long. Germline loops: CDR1 MGHRA, CDR2 YSYEKL. Trimming removed 4 bases from V and 1 base from J; junction bases left unmatched: 3. The V gene is TRBV4-1, the J gene TRBJ2-5, with 7 nucleotides matching TRBD1. Material for sequencing was blood. The TCR was taken from a man aged 35 to 55 with Graves' ophthalmopathy. CDR3 nucleotides: TGCGCCAGCAGCCCACAGGGGCCCCAAGAGACCCAGTACTTC. Translating it yields CASSPQGPQETQYF.